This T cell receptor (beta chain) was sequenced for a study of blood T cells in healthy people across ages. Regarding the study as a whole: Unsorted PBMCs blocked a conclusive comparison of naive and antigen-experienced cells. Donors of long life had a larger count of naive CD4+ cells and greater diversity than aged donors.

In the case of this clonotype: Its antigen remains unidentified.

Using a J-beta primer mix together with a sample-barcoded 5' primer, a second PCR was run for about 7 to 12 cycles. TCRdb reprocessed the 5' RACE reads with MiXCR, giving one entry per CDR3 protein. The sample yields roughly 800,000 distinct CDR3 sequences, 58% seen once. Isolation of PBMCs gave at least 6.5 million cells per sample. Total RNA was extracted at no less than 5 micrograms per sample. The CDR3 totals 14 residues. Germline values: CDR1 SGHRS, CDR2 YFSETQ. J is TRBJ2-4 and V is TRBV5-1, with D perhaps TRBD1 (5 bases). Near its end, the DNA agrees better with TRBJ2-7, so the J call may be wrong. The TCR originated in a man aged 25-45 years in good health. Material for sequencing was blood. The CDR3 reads CASSLGREGYEQYF. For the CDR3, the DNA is TGCGCCAGCAGCTTGGGCAGGGAAGGCTACGAGCAGTACTTC.